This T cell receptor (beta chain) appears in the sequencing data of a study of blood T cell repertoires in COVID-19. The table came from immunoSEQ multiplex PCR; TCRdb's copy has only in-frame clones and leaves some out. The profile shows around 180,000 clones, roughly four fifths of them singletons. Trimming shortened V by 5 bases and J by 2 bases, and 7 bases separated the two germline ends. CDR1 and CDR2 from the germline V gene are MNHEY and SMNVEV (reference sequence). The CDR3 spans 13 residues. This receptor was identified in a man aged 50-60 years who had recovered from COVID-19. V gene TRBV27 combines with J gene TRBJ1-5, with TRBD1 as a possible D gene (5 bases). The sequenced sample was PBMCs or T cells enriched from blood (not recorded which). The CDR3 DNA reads TGTGCCAGCAGTGGGGCGCGCAATCAGCCCCAGCATTTT. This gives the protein CASSGARNQPQHF.